The 8 T cell receptor beta chains below come from one sample, sequenced in a study of blood T cell repertoires in COVID-19 (dated by TCRdb to about 2020). To prepare the library, the immunoSEQ multiplex PCR assay was applied. TCRdb re-hosts the immuneACCESS table, in-frame sequences only. Its copies lack some clones; in the studies checked, an unresolved V gene accounts for under half of them, and the cause for the rest is not known. The sample table lists approximately 150,000 clones, approximately 90% of them with a count of one. The ten most abundant clones make up around 5% of the sample. Sequenced input: peripheral blood. The receptors were sampled from a young man with COVID-19, enrolled during active disease.

The V call is TRBV6-6, the J call TRBJ1-1; 8 positions match TRBD1. CDR1 is MNHNY, CDR2 SVGAGI, per germline (reference sequence). Trimming took 5 bases from V and 2 from J; bases not matched to a gene: 16. The CDR3 length is 18 residues. CDR3 in DNA: TGTGCCAGCAGTCCACCTTCCGCGGGCAGGGGGCCCAACACTGAAGCTTTCTTT. Encoded protein: CASSPPSAGRGPNTEAFF.

The chain combines TRBV28 with TRBJ2-4, with D tentatively TRBD2 (6 bases). Trimming pared 6 bases from V and 0 bases from J, leaving 15 bases between. In germline, CDR1 is MDHEN, CDR2 SYDVKM. The CDR3 totals 16 residues. The DNA of the CDR3 is TGTGCCAGCAGCGGAGGGGTTACTTTAGCCAAAAACATTCAGTACTTC. Translated, it gives CASSGGVTLAKNIQYF.

This clone was observed a single time. CDR3 sequence (DNA): TGTGCCTGGAGTGCCCGGGGGAGTCAGCCCCAGCATTTT. Its translation is CAWSARGSQPQHF. The V call is TRBV30, the J call TRBJ1-5, with D tentatively TRBD1 (5 bases). V was shortened by 1 base and J by 6 bases, with 10 bases between the two germline ends. Germline V lookup: CDR1 GTSNPN, CDR2 SVGIG (reference sequence). The length of the CDR3 is 13 residues.

This chain links TRBV5-1 with TRBJ2-1; D possibly corresponds to TRBD2 (6 bases). The CDR3 spans 18 residues. Germline CDR1 SGHRS, CDR2 YFSETQ. The V gene lost 0 bases and the J gene lost 0 bases, with 16 bases spanning the gap. The CDR3 sequence: CASSLGFPAGTSYNEQFF. Written as DNA, the CDR3 is TGCGCCAGCAGCTTGGGGTTTCCAGCGGGTACCTCCTACAATGAGCAGTTCTTC. Variable domain in full (rest from reference TRBV5-1 and TRBJ2-1): KAGVTQTPRYLIKTRGQQVTLSCSPISGHRSVSWYQQTPGQGLQFLFEYFSETQRNKGNFPGRFSGRQFSNSRSEMNVSTLELGDSALYLCASSLGFPAGTSYNEQFFGPGTRLTVL.

The chain has TRBV2 and TRBJ2-1; tentatively, D is TRBD2 (6 bases). The CDR3 has 16 amino acids. V lost 1 base and J lost 3, with 13 bases in between. CDR1 and CDR2 from the germline V gene are SNHLY and FYNNEI. In nucleotides, the CDR3 is TGTGCCAGCAGTGAAGTACGGGGGAACTTCTACAATGAGCAGTTCTTC. Translated, it gives CASSEVRGNFYNEQFF.

The chain has TRBV28 and TRBJ1-2, with 7 bases lining up with TRBD1. CDR1 is MDHEN and CDR2 is SYDVKM in the germline V gene. The CDR3 is 12 amino acids. With V trimmed by 7 bases and J by 12 bases, 11 bases remained unmatched. Written as DNA, the CDR3 is TGTGCCAGCAAAAAAGGGGGCAGATCGAACACCTTC. Translation: CASKKGGRSNTF.

V gene TRBV7-9 combines with J gene TRBJ2-1, with a tentative D call TRBD1 (6 bases). Germline lookup yields CDR1 SEHNR and CDR2 FQNEAQ (reference sequence). The CDR3 is 12 amino acids. The CDR3 DNA is TGTGCGGCCACAGGACAGTACAATGAGCAGTTCTTC. Its protein product is CAATGQYNEQFF.

The chain couples TRBV6-1 to TRBJ2-7; TRBD2 is a possible D gene (6 bases). Germline values: CDR1 MNHNS, CDR2 SASEGT. The germline V and J ends were trimmed by 3 bases and 4 bases, with 13 bases remaining between them. The CDR3 runs to 14 residues. CDR3 region: CASSENAGPYEQYF. Written as DNA, the CDR3 is TGTGCCAGCAGTGAGAATGCGGGGCCTTACGAGCAGTACTTC.